The 16 T cell receptor beta chains presented below share a single source sample, sequenced in a study of response to subunit inactivated influenza vaccine. TCRdb called the RT-PCR reads again in MiXCR, with one record for every CDR3 protein. The data contain about 480,000 distinct CDR3 sequences, 10% to 15% of them singletons. The specimen comprised PBMCs from blood, sampled 45 days after vaccination. All receptors derive from a man between 45 and 60 years old who received an inactivated influenza vaccine.

V is TRBV10-3 and J is TRBJ2-7; TRBD1 matches at 9 bases. J was trimmed by 5 bases and V by 4 bases; bases with no gene match: 6. The CDR3 spans 14 residues. Germline assignment: CDR1 ENHRY and CDR2 SYGVKD. The chain's CDR3 is CAISVDRGSNEQYF. The CDR3 coding sequence is TGTGCCATCAGTGTAGACAGGGGGTCCAACGAGCAGTACTTC.

This clonotype was counted only a few times. The rearrangement uses TRBV29-1 and TRBJ2-5; TRBD1 aligns across 8 bases. From germline, CDR1 is SQVTM and CDR2 ANQGSEA. The CDR3 totals 14 residues. With V trimmed by 6 bases and J by 5 bases, 11 bases remained unmatched. The CDR3 loop is CSVRQGLFLETQYF. DNA of the CDR3: TGCAGCGTCCGACAGGGGTTGTTCTTGGAGACCCAGTACTTC. The variable domain in full, with the rest retrieved from reference TRBV29-1 and TRBJ2-5, is SAVISQKPSRDICQRGTSLTIQCQVDSQVTMMFWYRQQPGQSLTLIATANQGSEATYESGFVIDKFPISRPNLTFSTLTVSNMSPEDSSIYLCSVRQGLFLETQYFGPGTRLLVL.

For the CDR3, the DNA is TGTGCCAGCAGCAGGGTAGCGGGAGGGCCTTACGAGCAGTACTTC. Amino acids: CASSRVAGGPYEQYF. The chain employs TRBV11-1 and TRBJ2-7; the match to TRBD2 covers 11 bases. This CDR3 contains 15 residues. The J segment lost 4 bases and the V segment lost 5 bases, leaving 7 bases of the junction unmatched. Germline loops: CDR1 SGHAT, CDR2 FQDESV (reference sequence).

V usage is TRBV20-1 and J usage is TRBJ2-2; 8 nucleotides match TRBD2. Germline assignment: CDR1 DFQATT and CDR2 SNEGSKA (reference sequence). The CDR3 totals 17 residues. J gave up 2 bases and V 0 bases, and 8 bases lay outside the gene matches. The CDR3 region has the DNA TGCAGTGCTAGAGATCTTCGAGCGGGGGCCAACACCGGGGAGCTGTTTTTT. It yields the protein CSARDLRAGANTGELFF.

Note on this clonotype: One end of the junction is discordant with germline, which a read error may explain. This CDR3 is CASSLGTALETQYF. CDR3 nucleotides: TGTGCTAGCAGCTTAGGAACTGCCCTTGAGACCCAGTACTTC. The chain employs TRBV7-7 and TRBJ2-5; D not resolved. Per germline, CDR1 SSHAT and CDR2 FNYEAQ (reference sequence). This CDR3 is 14 amino acids long. The whole variable domain, remainder taken from reference TRBV7-7 and TRBJ2-5, is GAGVSQSPRYKVTKRGQDVTLRCDPISSHATLYWYQQALGQGPEFLTYFNYEAQPDKSGLPSDRFSAERPEGSISTLTIQRTEQRDSAMYRCASSLGTALETQYFGPGTRLLVL.

This clonotype was seen more than once but under ten times. The chain combines TRBV6-5 with TRBJ2-1; the match to TRBD2 covers 9 bases. Germline CDR1 is MNHEY and CDR2 is SVGAGI. The CDR3 length is 17 residues. The junction had 9 bases not matched to a gene; V was cut back by 4 bases and J by 2 bases. The CDR3 protein is CASSFVVAGATYNEQFF. CDR3 DNA: TGTGCCAGCAGTTTCGTCGTAGCGGGGGCTACCTACAATGAGCAGTTCTTC.

The chain has TRBV7-2 and TRBJ2-7; D gene unclear. Germline CDR1 and CDR2: SGHTA and FQGNSA. The CDR3 is 13 residues long. The V end was cut by 7 bases, the J end by 2 bases, with 12 bases between. CDR3 in amino acids: CASTGYPAYEQYF. CDR3 DNA sequence: TGTGCCAGCACCGGCTACCCGGCCTACGAGCAGTACTTC.

The chain recombines TRBV12-3 or TRBV12-4 with TRBJ2-1, with 10 bases matching TRBD1. The CDR3 loop spans 15 amino acids. After removal of 5 bases from V and 5 bases from J, the junction contained 6 bases not matched to a gene. CDR3 DNA sequence: TGTGCCAGCAGTACCTCGGGACAGGGGAACAATGAGCAGTTCTTC. Its protein product is CASSTSGQGNNEQFF.

This clonotype appeared a few times. The chain has TRBV6-2 or TRBV6-3 and TRBJ2-5; D ambiguous. The V end was cut by 5 bases, the J end by 5 bases, with 12 bases between. Germline lookup yields CDR1 MNHEY and CDR2 SVGEGT. This CDR3 has 13 residues. DNA of the CDR3: TGTGCCAGCAGTATCTTACAGTTCGAGACCCAGTACTTC. Its protein product is CASSILQFETQYF.

This clonotype was counted a few times. J is TRBJ2-2 and V is TRBV12-3 or TRBV12-4; 8 nucleotides match TRBD1. This CDR3 is 13 amino acids long. J lost 4 bases, V lost 8 bases, and 3 bases had no gene match. The CDR3 sequence: CASGTGFTGELFF. Here the CDR3 DNA reads TGTGCCAGCGGGACAGGCTTCACCGGGGAGCTGTTTTTT.

J is TRBJ2-3 and V is TRBV11-2; D gene uncertain. Trimming left V 0 bases short and J 6 bases short, with 13 bases between. This CDR3 is 15 amino acids long. The germline gives CDR1 SGHAT, CDR2 FQNNGV. This CDR3 is CASSLEGLSSDTQYF. The CDR3, as DNA: TGTGCCAGCAGCTTAGAGGGCCTCTCCTCGGATACGCAGTATTTT.

This clonotype was seen only a few times. This chain uses TRBV24-1 with TRBJ2-3; 7 nucleotides agree with TRBD1. Germline V CDR1 and CDR2: KGHDR, SFDVKD. Trimming removed 8 bases from V and 2 bases from J; junction bases left unmatched: 9. CDR3 size: 15 residues. CDR3 sequence (DNA): TGTGCCACCACCCCCCCGGGACAGATCACAGATACGCAGTATTTT. Translation: CATTPPGQITDTQYF.

This clonotype has just a few counts. Here the CDR3 DNA reads TGTGCCAGCAGACCGGGGGACGTGGGCGGGGAGCTGTTTTTT. It specifies CASRPGDVGGELFF. The rearrangement uses TRBV12-3 or TRBV12-4 and TRBJ2-2; possible D gene TRBD2, 6 bases. Deletions cut 6 bases from V and 7 bases from J, with 15 bases between. The CDR3 is made up of 14 amino acids.

The V gene is TRBV7-2, the J gene TRBJ2-4; possibly TRBD2 for D (6 bases). V was shortened by 3 bases and J by 9 bases, with 18 bases between the two germline ends. The CDR3 length is 15 residues. The germline V gene encodes CDR1 SGHTA and CDR2 FQGNSA. CDR3 sequence: CASSLGLPGSGIQYF. CDR3 bases: TGTGCCAGCAGCTTGGGACTCCCAGGATCCGGCATTCAGTACTTC. The variable domain in full, with the rest retrieved from reference TRBV7-2 and TRBJ2-4, is GAGVSQSPSNKVTEKGKDVELRCDPISGHTALYWYRQSLGQGLEFLIYFQGNSAPDKSGLPSDRFSAERTGGSVSTLTIQRTQQEDSAVYLCASSLGLPGSGIQYFGAGTRLSVL.

Only a few counts were recorded for this clonotype. This chain connects TRBV12-3 or TRBV12-4 to TRBJ1-6, with D perhaps TRBD1 (5 bases). Between the trimmed V and J ends, which lost 3 bases and 5 bases, there was a span of 11 bases. CDR3 size: 15 residues. DNA of the CDR3: TGTGCCAGCAGTTTCGAGGACATACATAATTCACCCCTCCACTTT. This codes for CASSFEDIHNSPLHF.

This clonotype appeared many times. The chain has TRBV9 and TRBJ1-5; TRBD1 is a possible D gene (5 bases). Germline CDR1 reads SGDLS; CDR2 reads YYNGEE. CDR3 length: 15 residues. Trimming removed 0 bases at V and 6 bases at J, with 13 bases between. The CDR3 DNA follows: TGTGCCAGCAGCGTAGACTCTTTGGGGACTCAGCCCCAGCATTTT. This codes for CASSVDSLGTQPQHF.